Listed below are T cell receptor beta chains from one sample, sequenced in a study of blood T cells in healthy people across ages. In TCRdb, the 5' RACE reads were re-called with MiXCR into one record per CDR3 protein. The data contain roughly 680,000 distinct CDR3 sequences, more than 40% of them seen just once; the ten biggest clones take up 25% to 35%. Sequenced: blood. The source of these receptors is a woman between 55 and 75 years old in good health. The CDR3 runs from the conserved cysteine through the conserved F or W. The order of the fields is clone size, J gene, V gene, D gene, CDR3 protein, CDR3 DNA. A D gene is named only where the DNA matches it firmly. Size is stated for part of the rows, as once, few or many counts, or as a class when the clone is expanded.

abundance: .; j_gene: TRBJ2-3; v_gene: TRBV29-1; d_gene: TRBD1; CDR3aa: CSVERDRGTDTQYF; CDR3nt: TGCAGCGTTGAGCGGGACAGGGGCACAGATACGCAGTATTTT
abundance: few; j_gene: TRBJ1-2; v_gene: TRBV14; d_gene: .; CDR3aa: CASSQGRFYGYTF; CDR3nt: TGTGCCAGCAGCCAAGGACGGTTTTATGGCTACACCTTC
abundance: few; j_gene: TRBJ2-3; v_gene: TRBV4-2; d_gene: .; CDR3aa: CASSQDRKGSTDTQYF; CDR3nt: TGTGCCAGCAGCCAAGATCGGAAGGGGAGCACAGATACGCAGTATTTT
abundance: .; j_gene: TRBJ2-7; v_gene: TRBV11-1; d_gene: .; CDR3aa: CASSSSRGRPEQYF; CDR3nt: TGTGCCAGCAGCTCGTCCCGGGGTAGACCCGAGCAGTACTTC
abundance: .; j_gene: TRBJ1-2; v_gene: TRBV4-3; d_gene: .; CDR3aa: CASSQDSKANYGYTF; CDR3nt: TGCGCCAGCAGCCAAGATTCCAAGGCGAACTATGGCTACACCTTC
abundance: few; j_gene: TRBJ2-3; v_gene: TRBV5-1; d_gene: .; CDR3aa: CASSPDLGTDTQYF; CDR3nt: TGCGCCAGCAGCCCCGACTTGGGCACAGATACGCAGTATTTT
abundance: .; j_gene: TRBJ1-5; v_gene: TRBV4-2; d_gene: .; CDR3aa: CASSQERGNQPQHF; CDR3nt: TGTGCCAGCAGCCAAGAGCGGGGGAATCAGCCCCAGCATTTT
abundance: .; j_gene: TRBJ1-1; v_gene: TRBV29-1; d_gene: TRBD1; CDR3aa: CSASQGWDTEAFF; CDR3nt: TGCAGCGCGTCACAGGGGTGGGACACTGAAGCTTTCTTT
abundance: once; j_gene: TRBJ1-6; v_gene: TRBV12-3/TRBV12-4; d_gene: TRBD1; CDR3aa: CASRPDRGNSPLHF; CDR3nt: TGTGCCAGCAGACCCGACAGGGGAAATTCACCCCTCCACTTT
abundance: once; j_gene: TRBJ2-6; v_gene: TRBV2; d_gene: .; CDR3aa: CASREQASGANVLTF; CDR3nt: TGTGCCAGCAGGGAACAAGCCTCTGGGGCCAACGTCCTGACTTTC
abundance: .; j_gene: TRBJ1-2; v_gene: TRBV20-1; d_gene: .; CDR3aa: CSASQSHKANYGYTF; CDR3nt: TGCAGTGCTAGTCAGAGCCACAAAGCTAACTATGGCTACACCTTC
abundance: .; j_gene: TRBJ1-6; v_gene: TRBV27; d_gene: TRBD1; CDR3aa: CASSPLTGGSYNSPLHF; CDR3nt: TGTGCCAGCAGTCCCCTCACAGGGGGCTCCTATAATTCACCCCTCCACTTT
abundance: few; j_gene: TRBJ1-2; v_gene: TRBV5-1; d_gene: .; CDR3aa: CASTLSEDYGYTF; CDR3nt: TGCGCCAGCACCCTTTCGGAGGACTATGGCTACACCTTC
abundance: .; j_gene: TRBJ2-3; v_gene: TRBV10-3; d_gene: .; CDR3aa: CAIGLSSGTDTQYF; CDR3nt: TGTGCCATTGGGTTATCTAGCGGCACAGATACGCAGTATTTT
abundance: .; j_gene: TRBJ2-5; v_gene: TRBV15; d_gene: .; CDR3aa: CATSNPSEGFVETQYF; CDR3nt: TGTGCCACCAGCAACCCGAGCGAGGGTTTTGTGGAGACCCAGTACTTC
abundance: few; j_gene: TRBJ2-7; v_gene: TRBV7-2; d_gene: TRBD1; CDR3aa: CASSPSRIGTGAYEQYF; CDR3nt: TGTGCCAGCAGCCCGAGTAGGATCGGGACAGGGGCCTACGAGCAGTACTTC
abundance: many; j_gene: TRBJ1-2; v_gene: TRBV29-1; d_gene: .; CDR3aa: CSVGNSYGYTF; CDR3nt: TGCAGCGTTGGGAACAGCTATGGCTACACCTTC
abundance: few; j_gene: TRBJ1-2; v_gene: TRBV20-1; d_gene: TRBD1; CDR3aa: CSASLDRVYGYTF; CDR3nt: TGCAGTGCTAGCCTGGACAGGGTCTATGGCTACACCTTC
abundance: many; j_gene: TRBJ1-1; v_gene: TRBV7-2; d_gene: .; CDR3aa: CASREGPTPGEAFF; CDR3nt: TGTGCCAGCAGAGAGGGGCCCACGCCAGGTGAAGCTTTCTTT
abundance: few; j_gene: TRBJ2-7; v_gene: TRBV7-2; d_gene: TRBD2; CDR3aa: CASSLRGGAPYEQYF; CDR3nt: TGTGCCAGCAGCTTACGGGGAGGGGCACCCTACGAGCAGTACTTC
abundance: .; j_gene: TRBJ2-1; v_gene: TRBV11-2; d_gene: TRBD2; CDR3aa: CASSLRTSGFRYNEQFF; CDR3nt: TGTGCCAGCAGCTTAAGGACTAGCGGGTTTCGTTACAATGAGCAGTTCTTC
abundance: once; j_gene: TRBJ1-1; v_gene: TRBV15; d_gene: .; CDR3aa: CATSRDASVTYTEAFF; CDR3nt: TGTGCCACCAGCAGAGATGCTTCTGTGACCTACACTGAAGCTTTCTTT
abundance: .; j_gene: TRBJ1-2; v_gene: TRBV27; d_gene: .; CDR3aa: CASSALGGVYGYTF; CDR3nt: TGTGCCAGCAGTGCCCTGGGTGGGGTCTATGGCTACACCTTC
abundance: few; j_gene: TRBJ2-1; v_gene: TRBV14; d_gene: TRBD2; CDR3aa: CASSLRLAGDNEQFF; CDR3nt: TGTGCCAGCAGCCTGAGACTAGCGGGAGACAATGAGCAGTTCTTC
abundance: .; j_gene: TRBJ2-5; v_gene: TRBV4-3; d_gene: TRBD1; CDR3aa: CASSQVNAGGHETQYF; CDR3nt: TGCGCCAGCAGCCAAGTGAACGCAGGGGGCCACGAGACCCAGTACTTC
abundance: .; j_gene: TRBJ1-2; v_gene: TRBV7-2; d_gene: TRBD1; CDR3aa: CASSPGQGSSCGYTF; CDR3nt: TGTGCCAGCAGCCCCGGACAGGGTAGTTCATGTGGCTACACCTTC
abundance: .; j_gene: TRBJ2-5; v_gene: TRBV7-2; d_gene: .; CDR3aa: CASSPVTRTNEQYF; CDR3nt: TGTGCCAGCAGCCCCGTGACCCGGACTAATGAGCAGTACTTC
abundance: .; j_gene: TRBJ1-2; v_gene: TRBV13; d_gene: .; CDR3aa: CASSLGDTANYGYTF; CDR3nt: TGTGCCAGCAGCTTAGGGGACACCGCTAACTATGGCTACACCTTC
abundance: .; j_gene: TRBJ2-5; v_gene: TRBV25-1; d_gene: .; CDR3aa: CASAVRGTYNEQYF; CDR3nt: TGTGCCAGCGCGGTTAGGGGAACCTACAATGAGCAGTACTTC
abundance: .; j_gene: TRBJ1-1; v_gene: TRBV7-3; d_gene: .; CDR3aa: CASSLKGGTTEAFF; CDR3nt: TGTGCCAGCAGCTTAAAGGGGGGAACAACTGAAGCTTTCTTT
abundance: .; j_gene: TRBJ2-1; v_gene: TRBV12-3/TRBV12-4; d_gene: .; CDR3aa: CASRASGQINEQFF; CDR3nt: TGTGCCAGCAGGGCTAGCGGACAGATCAATGAGCAGTTCTTC
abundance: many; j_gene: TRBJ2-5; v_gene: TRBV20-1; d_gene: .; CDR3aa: CSARDPLATQETQYF; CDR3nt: TGCAGTGCTAGAGATCCCCTAGCGACCCAAGAGACCCAGTACTTC
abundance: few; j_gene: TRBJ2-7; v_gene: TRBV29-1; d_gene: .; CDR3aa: CSVVGPFSYEQYF; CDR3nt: TGCAGCGTTGTAGGGCCCTTCTCCTACGAGCAGTACTTC
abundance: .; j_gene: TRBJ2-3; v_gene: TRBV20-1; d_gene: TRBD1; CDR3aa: CSARGQGISTDTQYF; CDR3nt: TGCAGTGCTAGGGGACAGGGGATTAGCACAGATACGCAGTATTTT
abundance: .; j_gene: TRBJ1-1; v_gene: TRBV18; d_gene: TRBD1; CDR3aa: CASSPGETGYMNTEAFF; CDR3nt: TGTGCCAGCTCACCGGGGGAGACAGGGTACATGAACACTGAAGCTTTCTTT
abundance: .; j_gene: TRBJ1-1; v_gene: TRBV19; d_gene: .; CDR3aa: CASSNGAEAFF; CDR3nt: TGTGCCAGTAGTAATGGGGCTGAAGCTTTCTTT
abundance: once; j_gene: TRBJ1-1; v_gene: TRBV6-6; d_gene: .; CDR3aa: CASSYGPTANTEAFF; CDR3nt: TGTGCCAGCAGTTACGGACCTACAGCAAACACTGAAGCTTTCTTT
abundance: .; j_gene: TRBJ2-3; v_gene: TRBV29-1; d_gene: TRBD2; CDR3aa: CSVMGLAGSTDTQYF; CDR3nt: TGCAGCGTTATGGGACTAGCGGGTAGCACAGATACGCAGTATTTT
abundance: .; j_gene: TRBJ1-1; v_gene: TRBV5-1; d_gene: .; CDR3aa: CASSLWVSTEAFF; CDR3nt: TGCGCCAGCAGCTTGTGGGTTAGCACTGAAGCTTTCTTT
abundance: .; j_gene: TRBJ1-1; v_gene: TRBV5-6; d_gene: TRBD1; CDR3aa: CASSNTGVRNTEAFF; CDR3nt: TGTGCCAGCAGCAACACAGGGGTTCGGAACACTGAAGCTTTCTTT
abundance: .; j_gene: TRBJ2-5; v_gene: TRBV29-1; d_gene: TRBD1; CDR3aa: CSVDWQGDRETQYF; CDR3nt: TGCAGCGTTGACTGGCAGGGGGATCGAGAGACCCAGTACTTC
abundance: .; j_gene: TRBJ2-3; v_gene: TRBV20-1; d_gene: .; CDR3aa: CRASAGDTQYF; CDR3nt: TGCAGAGCTAGCGCAGGGGATACGCAGTATTTT
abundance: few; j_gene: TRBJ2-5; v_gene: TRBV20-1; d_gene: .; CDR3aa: CSARVGQIGETQYF; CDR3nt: TGCAGTGCTAGAGTAGGACAGATAGGAGAGACCCAGTACTTC
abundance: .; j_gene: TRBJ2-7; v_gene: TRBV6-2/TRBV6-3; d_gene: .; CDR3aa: CASSLAYYGQYF; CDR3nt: TGTGCCAGCAGTCTCGCTTACTACGGGCAGTACTTC
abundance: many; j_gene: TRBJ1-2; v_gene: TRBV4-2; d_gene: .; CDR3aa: CASSQGGEDGYTF; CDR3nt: TGTGCCAGCAGCCAAGGGGGGGAGGATGGCTACACCTTC
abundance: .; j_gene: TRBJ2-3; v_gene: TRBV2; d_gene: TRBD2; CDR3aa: CASKTSFGTDTQYF; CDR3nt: TGTGCCAGCAAGACTAGCTTTGGCACAGATACGCAGTATTTT
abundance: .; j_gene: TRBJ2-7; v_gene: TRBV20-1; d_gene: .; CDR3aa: CSAIPTLYNEQYF; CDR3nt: TGCAGTGCTATTCCTACCCTATACAATGAGCAGTACTTC
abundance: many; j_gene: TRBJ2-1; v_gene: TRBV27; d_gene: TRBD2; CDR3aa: CASSSLTSGSGNEQFF; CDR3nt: TGTGCCAGCAGTTCGCTTACTAGCGGGAGTGGCAATGAGCAGTTCTTC
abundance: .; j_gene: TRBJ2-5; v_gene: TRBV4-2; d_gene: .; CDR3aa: CASSQRERGTQYF; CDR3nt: TGTGCCAGCAGCCAACGGGAGAGGGGGACCCAGTACTTC
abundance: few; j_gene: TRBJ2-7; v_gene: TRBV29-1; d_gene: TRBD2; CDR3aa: CSVRTSPVYEQYF; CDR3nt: TGCAGCGTCCGGACTAGCCCAGTCTACGAGCAGTACTTC
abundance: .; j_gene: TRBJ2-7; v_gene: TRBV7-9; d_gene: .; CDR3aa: CASSFGGFGDEQYF; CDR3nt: TGTGCCAGCAGCTTTGGAGGTTTTGGTGACGAGCAGTACTTC
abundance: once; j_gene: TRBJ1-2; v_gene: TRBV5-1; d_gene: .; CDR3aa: CASSPGADFYGYTF; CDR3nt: TGCGCCAGCAGCCCGGGGGCGGACTTCTATGGCTACACCTTC
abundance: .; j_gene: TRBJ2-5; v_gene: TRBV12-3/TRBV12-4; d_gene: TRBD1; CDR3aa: CASSLREWGTGGEETQYF; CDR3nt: TGTGCCAGCAGTTTGAGAGAGTGGGGGACAGGGGGCGAGGAGACCCAGTACTTC
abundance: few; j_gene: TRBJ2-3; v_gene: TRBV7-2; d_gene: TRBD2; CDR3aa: CASSLTSDTDTQYF; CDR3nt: TGTGCCAGCAGCTTAACTAGCGACACAGATACGCAGTATTTT
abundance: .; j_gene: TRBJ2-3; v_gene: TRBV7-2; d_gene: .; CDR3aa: CASSVAQADTQYF; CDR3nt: TGTGCCAGCAGCGTTGCACAGGCGGATACGCAGTATTTT
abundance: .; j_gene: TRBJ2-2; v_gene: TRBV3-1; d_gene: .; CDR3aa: CASSQPRVGDHTGELFF; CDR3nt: TGTGCCAGCAGCCAGCCCCGAGTAGGGGACCACACCGGGGAGCTGTTTTTT
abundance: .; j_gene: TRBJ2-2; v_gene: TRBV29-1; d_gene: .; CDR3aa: CSVIKDSAGELFF; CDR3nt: TGCAGCGTTATAAAGGATAGCGCCGGGGAGCTGTTTTTT
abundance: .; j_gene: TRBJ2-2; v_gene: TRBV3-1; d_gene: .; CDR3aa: CASRKRGSNTGELFF; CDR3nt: TGTGCCAGCAGAAAGAGGGGCTCAAACACCGGGGAGCTGTTTTTT